These T cell receptor beta chains were read from a single sample in a study of human T cells and chemical hapten exposure. TCRdb passed the RACE reads through MiXCR, listing each CDR3 protein once. The sample holds about 77,000 distinct CDR3 sequences, approximately 14% seen once. The specimen comprised whole blood, sampled in connection with sensitization to the hapten diphenylcyclopropenone (DPC). All receptors derive from a woman in her fifties or sixties with alopecia areata. Some clones in this sample may be carry-over from other donors' samples. The CDR3 runs from the conserved cysteine through the conserved F or W. A D gene is named only where the DNA matches it firmly. Not all rows give a size; the values are once, few, many and, for expanded clones, a class.

D	size	V	J	CDR3	DNA
TRBD2	.	TRBV20-1	TRBJ2-5	CSAGGASGRLAETQYF	TGCAGTGCGGGTGGGGCTAGCGGGAGGTTAGCGGAGACCCAGTACTTC
.	few	TRBV6-2/TRBV6-3	TRBJ2-7	CASSYSIPPDGRQYF	TGTGCCAGCAGTTACTCGATTCCTCCAGACGGTAGGCAGTACTTC
TRBD1	.	TRBV2	TRBJ2-6	CASNRGTGANVLTF	TGTGCCAGTAACAGGGGGACTGGGGCCAACGTCCTGACTTTC
.	.	TRBV5-1	TRBJ1-4	CASSLAQATNEKLFF	TGCGCCAGCAGCTTGGCGCAGGCAACTAATGAAAAACTGTTTTTT
TRBD2	medium-sized	TRBV20-1	TRBJ2-3	CSARDMTSAHTDTQYF	TGCAGTGCTAGAGATATGACTAGCGCACACACAGATACGCAGTATTTT
.	.	TRBV25-1	TRBJ2-1	CASSGTIVHEQFF	TGTGCCAGCAGTGGTACTATCGTCCATGAGCAGTTCTTC
.	few	TRBV20-1	TRBJ1-2	CSAHETGPNGYTF	TGCAGTGCTCATGAGACAGGACCCAATGGCTACACCTTC
.	.	TRBV5-1	TRBJ2-7	CASSWGVSYEQYF	TGCGCCAGCAGCTGGGGAGTTTCCTACGAGCAGTACTTC
.	.	TRBV15	TRBJ1-4	CATSRVVNEKLFF	TGTGCCACCAGCAGAGTGGTCAATGAAAAACTGTTTTTT
.	many	TRBV5-1	TRBJ1-6	CASSFAGITGNSPLHF	TGCGCCAGCAGCTTCGCGGGGATTACGGGAAATTCACCCCTCCACTTT
TRBD2	many	TRBV12-3/TRBV12-4	TRBJ2-3	CASTARSGRTDTQYF	TGTGCCAGCACCGCGCGAAGCGGGAGGACAGATACGCAGTATTTT
TRBD2	few	TRBV5-6	TRBJ2-5	CASSLIAGFQETQYF	TGTGCCAGCAGCTTGATAGCGGGTTTCCAAGAGACCCAGTACTTC
.	.	TRBV25-1	TRBJ1-2	CASSPGYYGYTF	TGTGCCAGCAGCCCAGGGTACTATGGCTACACCTTC
.	few	TRBV7-2	TRBJ2-3	CASSRTSNTDTQYF	TGTGCCAGCAGCCGCACCAGCAACACAGATACGCAGTATTTT
TRBD2	many	TRBV29-1	TRBJ2-1	CSVARAGGYNEQFF	TGCAGCGTTGCAAGAGCGGGAGGGTACAATGAGCAGTTCTTC
.	.	TRBV25-1	TRBJ1-6	CASSRGSPLHF	TGTGCCAGCAGTCGAGGTTCACCCCTCCACTTT
TRBD1	few	TRBV2	TRBJ1-2	CASSETDRAQPYTF	TGTGCCAGCAGTGAAACCGACAGGGCGCAGCCCTACACCTTC
.	.	TRBV12-3/TRBV12-4	TRBJ1-1	CASSLGGRTEAFF	TGTGCCAGCAGTTTAGGGGGAAGGACTGAAGCTTTCTTT
.	few	TRBV5-1	TRBJ2-1	CASTIRRDIYNEQFF	TGCGCCAGCACCATCCGTCGCGACATCTACAATGAGCAGTTCTTC
.	.	TRBV30	TRBJ1-2	CAWRIGTTYGYTF	TGTGCCTGGAGGATCGGGACAACCTATGGCTACACCTTC
.	few	TRBV12-3/TRBV12-4	TRBJ2-7	CASSWRQGTRDYEQYF	TGTGCCAGCAGTTGGCGGCAAGGGACAAGAGACTACGAGCAGTACTTC
.	once	TRBV21-1	TRBJ2-5	CASSKPGGGETQYF	TGTGCCAGCAGCAAACCCGGCGGCGGGGAGACCCAGTACTTC
TRBD2	few	TRBV5-4	TRBJ2-1	CASSLKLAGVGNEQFF	TGTGCCAGCAGCTTGAAACTAGCGGGAGTAGGCAATGAGCAGTTCTTC
.	.	TRBV4-3	TRBJ2-7	CASSQDSSADTYEQYF	TGCGCCAGCAGCCAAGACAGCTCGGCAGACACCTACGAGCAGTACTTC
.	.	TRBV20-1	TRBJ1-2	CSARVGVIEGYTF	TGCAGTGCTAGAGTCGGGGTTATTGAGGGCTACACCTTC
TRBD2	many	TRBV18	TRBJ2-1	CASSPASGGYNEQFF	TGTGCCAGCTCACCAGCTAGCGGGGGATACAATGAGCAGTTCTTC
TRBD1	.	TRBV20-1	TRBJ1-2	CSGNDRGRANGYTF	TGCAGTGGCAATGACAGGGGCAGGGCTAATGGCTACACCTTC
TRBD2	few	TRBV15	TRBJ2-5	CATSSTQREGPRDETQYF	TGTGCCACCAGCAGTACCCAGCGGGAGGGCCCTCGGGACGAGACCCAGTACTTC
.	few	TRBV20-1	TRBJ2-1	CSARWRENEQFF	TGCAGTGCTAGATGGAGAGAGAATGAGCAGTTCTTC
.	.	TRBV29-1	TRBJ2-5	CSVDSKVGSRETQYF	TGCAGCGTTGACAGCAAGGTTGGGTCCCGAGAGACCCAGTACTTC
.	few	TRBV7-9	TRBJ1-4	CASSPKTGANEKLFF	TGTGCCAGCAGCCCGAAAACTGGGGCTAATGAAAAACTGTTTTTT
.	few	TRBV27	TRBJ2-6	CASRPSGANVLTF	TGTGCCAGCAGGCCCTCTGGGGCCAACGTCCTGACTTTC